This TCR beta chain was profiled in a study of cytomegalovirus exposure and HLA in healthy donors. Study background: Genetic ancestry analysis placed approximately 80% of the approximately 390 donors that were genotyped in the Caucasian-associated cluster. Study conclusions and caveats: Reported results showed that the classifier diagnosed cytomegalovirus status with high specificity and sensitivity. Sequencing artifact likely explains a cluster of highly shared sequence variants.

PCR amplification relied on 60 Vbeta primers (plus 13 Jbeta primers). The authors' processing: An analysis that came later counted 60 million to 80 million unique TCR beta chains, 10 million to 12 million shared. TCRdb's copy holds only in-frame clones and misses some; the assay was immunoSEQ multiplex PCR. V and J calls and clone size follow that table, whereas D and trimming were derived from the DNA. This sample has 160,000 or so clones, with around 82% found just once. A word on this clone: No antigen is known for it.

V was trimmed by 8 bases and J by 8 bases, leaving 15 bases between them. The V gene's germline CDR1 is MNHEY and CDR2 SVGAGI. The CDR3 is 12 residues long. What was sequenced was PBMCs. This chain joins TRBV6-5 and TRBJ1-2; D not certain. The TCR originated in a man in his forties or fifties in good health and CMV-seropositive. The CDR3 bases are TGTGCCAGCTCTGTTTCAGATACGGGCTACACCTTC. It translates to CASSVSDTGYTF.